This T cell receptor (beta chain) was documented in a study of beta chain features in type 1 diabetes. Study-wide findings and caveats: For Type 1 diabetes patients, all four CD4+ subsets carried TCRB CDR3s that were moderately but significantly shorter.

This clone turned up a few times. The antigen is not known. V lost 0 bases and J 5 bases, leaving 11 bases between the germline ends. The CDR3 sequence is 14 residues long. Germline V CDR1 and CDR2: SGHDT, YYEEEE. Reverse transcription of all isolated RNA meant that expressed TCRB transcripts were sequenced. The average output of naive, central memory and regulatory T cell samples was around 3.5 million reads. The method was immunoSEQ multiplex PCR; TCRdb's version includes in-frame clones alone and lacks a portion of them. Here the sample spans about 700,000 clones, around an eighth being singletons. The sequenced sample consisted of naive CD4+ T cells from blood. The clonotype originates from a man younger than 35 with type 1 diabetes. The V gene is TRBV5-6, the J gene TRBJ2-5; D is unresolved. CDR3 amino acids: CASSLALGSETQYF. The CDR3, as DNA: TGTGCCAGCAGCTTGGCCTTAGGGTCGGAGACCCAGTACTTC.